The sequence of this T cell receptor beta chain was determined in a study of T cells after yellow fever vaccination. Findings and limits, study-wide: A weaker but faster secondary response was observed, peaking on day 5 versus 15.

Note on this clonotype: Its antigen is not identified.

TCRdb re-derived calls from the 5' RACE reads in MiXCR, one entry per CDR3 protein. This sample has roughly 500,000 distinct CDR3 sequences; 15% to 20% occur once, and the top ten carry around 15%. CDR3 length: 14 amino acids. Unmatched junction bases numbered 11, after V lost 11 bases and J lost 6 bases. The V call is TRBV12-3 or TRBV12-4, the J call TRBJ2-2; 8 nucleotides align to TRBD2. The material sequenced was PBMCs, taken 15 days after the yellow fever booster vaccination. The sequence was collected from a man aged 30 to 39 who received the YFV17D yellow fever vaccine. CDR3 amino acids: CAFPTSAASGELFF. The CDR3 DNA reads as TGTGCCTTCCCGACTAGCGCTGCGTCCGGGGAGCTGTTTTTT.